These T cell receptor beta chains were read from a single sample in a study of blood T cells in healthy people across ages. TCRdb re-derived calls from the 5' RACE reads in MiXCR, one entry per CDR3 protein. The repertoire includes some 1,500,000 distinct CDR3 sequences, roughly two fifths of them detected once, and 4% sits in the top ten. The sequenced sample was blood. All receptors derive from a woman aged 18 to 35 in good health. CDR3s include the opening cysteine and the closing phenylalanine or tryptophan. D genes are given only for firm matches. Size tells how often a clone was seen (once, few, many) or the class of an expanded clone, and some rows leave it out.

-	TRBJ2-7	-	TRBV20-1	CSARDGSPRGEQYF	TGCAGTGCCAGAGACGGGAGTCCTCGCGGGGAGCAGTACTTC
few	TRBJ1-1	-	TRBV4-1	CASSQSGRTEAFF	TGCGCCAGCAGCCAGTCAGGGAGGACTGAAGCTTTCTTT
-	TRBJ2-5	TRBD1	TRBV6-5	CASSSRQGGRGTQYF	TGTGCCAGCAGTTCCCGACAGGGGGGAAGAGGGACCCAGTACTTC
-	TRBJ2-1	TRBD1	TRBV12-3/TRBV12-4	CASRRQGVAVGYNEQFF	TGTGCCAGCAGGAGGCAGGGGGTGGCGGTGGGCTACAATGAGCAGTTCTTC
-	TRBJ2-5	TRBD2	TRBV12-3/TRBV12-4	CASSSIGRAAETQYF	TGTGCCAGCAGTTCAATCGGGAGGGCCGCAGAGACCCAGTACTTC
-	TRBJ2-3	-	TRBV15	CATSREPRPTDTQYF	TGTGCCACCAGCAGAGAGCCCCGACCGACAGATACGCAGTATTTT
few	TRBJ2-4	TRBD1	TRBV27	CASRLNTHRGEQYF	TGTGCCAGCCGACTGAATACCCACAGGGGGGAGCAGTACTTC
-	TRBJ1-5	TRBD1	TRBV15	CATSPWTGYQPQHF	TGTGCCACCAGCCCCTGGACAGGGTATCAGCCCCAGCATTTT
few	TRBJ2-3	-	TRBV7-3	CASRNTATDTQYF	TGTGCCAGCAGAAATACAGCCACAGATACGCAGTATTTT
few	TRBJ2-1	-	TRBV4-3	CASSQEQKSEHEQFF	TGCGCCAGCAGCCAAGAACAAAAATCTGAGCATGAGCAGTTCTTC
-	TRBJ1-4	-	TRBV4-3	CASSQAGIRTNEKLFF	TGCGCCAGCAGCCAAGCAGGGATCAGAACTAATGAAAAACTGTTTTTT
-	TRBJ1-5	-	TRBV6-2/TRBV6-3	CASSYGDVGNQPQHF	TGTGCCAGCAGTTATGGGGATGTCGGCAATCAGCCCCAGCATTTT
few	TRBJ1-1	-	TRBV20-1	CSAVSRALGMNTEAFF	TGCAGTGCCGTAAGCAGGGCCCTAGGGATGAACACTGAAGCTTTCTTT
-	TRBJ1-1	-	TRBV21-1	CASSKEGRTEAFF	TGTGCCAGCAGCAAAGAGGGGAGGACTGAAGCTTTCTTT
few	TRBJ2-4	TRBD2	TRBV20-1	CSAPGRELAKNIQYF	TGCAGTGCTCCAGGGAGGGAACTAGCCAAAAACATTCAGTACTTC
few	TRBJ1-6	TRBD1	TRBV6-5	CASSQRQGWNSPLHF	TGTGCCAGCAGTCAGCGACAGGGTTGGAATTCACCCCTCCACTTT
-	TRBJ2-7	-	TRBV20-1	CSARGAYSYEQYF	TGCAGTGCTAGGGGTGCCTACTCCTACGAGCAGTACTTC
-	TRBJ1-1	-	TRBV30	CAWSPPENTEAFF	TGTGCCTGGAGCCCCCCGGAGAACACTGAAGCTTTCTTT
-	TRBJ2-4	TRBD1	TRBV5-1	CASSLMDRGKNIQYF	TGCGCCAGCAGCTTGATGGACAGGGGCAAAAACATTCAGTACTTC
-	TRBJ1-2	-	TRBV7-9	CASSLAEAYGYTF	TGTGCCAGCAGCTTAGCGGAGGCCTATGGCTACACCTTC
-	TRBJ2-5	TRBD2	TRBV4-2	CASSQRTSGRHEQYF	TGTGCCAGCAGCCAAAGGACTAGCGGGAGACATGAGCAGTACTTC
few	TRBJ1-6	TRBD1	TRBV6-1	CGGQGALNSPLHF	TGTGGTGGGCAGGGGGCGCTTAATTCACCCCTCCACTTT
many	TRBJ2-1	TRBD2	TRBV27	CASRTSGTYNEQFF	TGTGCCAGCCGAACTAGCGGGACCTACAATGAGCAGTTCTTC
-	TRBJ1-1	TRBD1	TRBV12-3/TRBV12-4	CASRTGTVNTEAFF	TGTGCCAGTAGGACAGGGACCGTGAACACTGAAGCTTTCTTT
-	TRBJ2-5	TRBD1	TRBV6-5	CAGSYLPRGLNEQYF	TGTGCCGGCAGTTACCTCCCGAGGGGGCTAAATGAGCAGTACTTC
-	TRBJ1-4	TRBD1	TRBV29-1	CSVRTGVEKLFF	TGCAGCGTTCGGACAGGGGTGGAAAAACTGTTTTTT
few	TRBJ1-1	-	TRBV7-2	CASHLGADTEAFF	TGTGCCAGCCACTTAGGGGCGGACACTGAAGCTTTCTTT
-	TRBJ2-4	-	TRBV2	CASSNWVAKNIQYF	TGTGCCAGCAGTAACTGGGTGGCCAAAAACATTCAGTACTTC
-	TRBJ2-3	-	TRBV20-1	CSARDSETAAYTDTQYF	TGCAGTGCTAGAGATTCGGAAACGGCGGCTTACACAGATACGCAGTATTTT
-	TRBJ1-1	-	TRBV29-1	CSIVGLNTEAFF	TGCAGCATTGTGGGCCTGAACACTGAAGCTTTCTTT
-	TRBJ2-1	-	TRBV6-6	CASRGGLTSYNEQFF	TGTGCCAGCAGAGGTGGACTCACGTCCTACAATGAGCAGTTCTTC
few	TRBJ2-5	-	TRBV4-3	CASSQELPGQTQYF	TGCGCCAGCAGCCAAGAACTCCCCGGACAGACCCAGTACTTC
-	TRBJ1-1	TRBD1	TRBV5-1	CASSLGTGPMNTEAFF	TGCGCCAGCAGCTTGGGGACAGGGCCTATGAACACTGAAGCTTTCTTT
few	TRBJ1-2	-	TRBV6-6	CASSWPDAPYGYTF	TGTGCCAGCAGTTGGCCAGATGCCCCATATGGCTACACCTTC
few	TRBJ2-3	TRBD2	TRBV5-1	CASSPLRVSGGAKSTDTQYF	TGCGCCAGCAGCCCGCTCCGGGTTAGCGGGGGGGCCAAAAGCACAGATACGCAGTATTTT
few	TRBJ2-3	TRBD1	TRBV15	CATSRPHSGQGSTDTQYF	TGTGCCACCAGCAGACCCCATTCGGGACAGGGGAGCACAGATACGCAGTATTTT
-	TRBJ1-2	-	TRBV19	CASMGASGKGHTF	TGTGCCAGTATGGGGGCCAGCGGCAAAGGCCACACCTTC
few	TRBJ1-5	-	TRBV4-1	CASSQVGWGGSVDQPQHF	TGCGCCAGCAGCCAAGTCGGGTGGGGAGGGTCTGTTGATCAGCCCCAGCATTTT
once	TRBJ1-1	-	TRBV7-2	CASSQSRVATEAFF	TGTGCCAGCAGCCAATCCCGGGTAGCAACTGAAGCTTTCTTT
many	TRBJ2-3	-	TRBV7-8	CASSQRRGNTDTQYF	TGTGCCAGCAGCCAGCGCAGGGGCAATACAGATACGCAGTATTTT
-	TRBJ2-3	-	TRBV9	CASSAREGSTDTQYF	TGTGCCAGCAGCGCACGTGAGGGGAGCACAGATACGCAGTATTTT
-	TRBJ2-1	-	TRBV12-3/TRBV12-4	CASSVTRRNEQFF	TGTGCCAGCAGTGTGACTAGGCGCAATGAGCAGTTCTTC
many	TRBJ2-3	-	TRBV9	CASSQTGTDTQYF	TGTGCCAGCAGCCAAACAGGGACAGATACGCAGTATTTT
few	TRBJ2-4	-	TRBV18	CASQELAKNIQYF	TGTGCCAGTCAAGAGTTAGCCAAAAACATTCAGTACTTC
-	TRBJ2-1	-	TRBV7-8	CASSLSLDHNEQFF	TGTGCCAGCAGCTTATCATTAGATCACAATGAGCAGTTCTTC
many	TRBJ1-4	-	TRBV6-6	CASSWLGTNEKLFF	TGTGCCAGCAGTTGGTTAGGAACTAATGAAAAACTGTTTTTT
many	TRBJ2-4	-	TRBV7-2	CASGGAKNIQYF	TGTGCCAGCGGCGGTGCCAAAAACATTCAGTACTTC
-	TRBJ2-1	TRBD2	TRBV27	CASSPWGSGGNNEQFF	TGTGCCAGCAGCCCTTGGGGGAGCGGGGGTAACAATGAGCAGTTCTTC
few	TRBJ1-2	TRBD1	TRBV25-1	CASLGTGDSDFLYGYTF	TGTGCCAGCTTGGGGACAGGGGACTCCGACTTCCTCTATGGCTACACCTTC
-	TRBJ2-3	-	TRBV29-1	CSALTPGDTQYF	TGCAGCGCCCTTACACCCGGGGACACGCAGTATTTT
few	TRBJ2-3	TRBD1	TRBV4-3	CASSEVVGQGTDTQYF	TGCGCCAGCAGCGAAGTGGTGGGACAGGGGACAGATACGCAGTATTTT
-	TRBJ2-5	-	TRBV4-3	CASSHMEGTEQYF	TGCGCCAGCAGCCACATGGAGGGGACGGAGCAGTACTTC
-	TRBJ2-1	TRBD2	TRBV10-3	CALSSTSGSLRDEQFF	TGTGCCCTATCTAGCACTAGCGGGAGCCTTCGGGATGAGCAGTTCTTC
-	TRBJ1-4	-	TRBV27	CASSSLGHGGIGEKLFF	TGTGCCAGCAGTTCCCTCGGACACGGGGGTATTGGTGAAAAACTGTTTTTT
-	TRBJ1-5	TRBD1	TRBV7-2	CASSADRGDYSNQPQHF	TGTGCCAGCAGCGCGGACAGGGGCGATTATAGCAATCAGCCCCAGCATTTT